What follows are 11 T cell receptor beta chains derived from one specimen sequenced in a study of T cells in localized non-small cell lung cancer. Data came from immunoSEQ multiplex PCR; TCRdb stores just in-frame clones and leaves some out. The data show tens of thousands of clones, around 87% seen once. The input for sequencing was PBMCs, taken before any cancer treatment. Receptor source: a man aged 35-69 years with stage II lung adenocarcinoma.

The chain is built from TRBV6-5 and TRBJ2-7, with 8 bases lining up with TRBD1. The junction had 15 bases not matched to a gene; V was cut back by 8 bases and J by 6 bases. This CDR3 spans 15 amino acids. Germline CDR1 is MNHEY and CDR2 is SVGAGI. CDR3: CASVGGNRGFREQYF. In DNA form, the CDR3 reads TGTGCCAGCGTTGGGGGAAACAGGGGGTTTCGCGAGCAGTACTTC.

The chain links TRBV2 to TRBJ2-7; the match to TRBD2 covers 12 bases. The germline gives CDR1 SNHLY, CDR2 FYNNEI. J gave up 2 bases and V 6 bases, and 5 bases lay outside the gene matches. The CDR3 sequence is 15 residues long. The CDR3 loop is CASRIRLAGAYEQYF. CDR3 bases: TGTGCCAGCAGGATTAGACTAGCGGGGGCCTACGAGCAGTACTTC. The full variable domain, completed using reference TRBV2 and TRBJ2-7, is EPEVTQTPSHQVTQMGQEVILRCVPISNHLYFYWYRQILGQKVEFLVSFYNNEISEKSEIFDDQFSVERPDGSNFTLKIRSTKLEDSAMYFCASRIRLAGAYEQYFGPGTRLTVT.

This sequence joins TRBV4-2 and TRBJ2-1, with D perhaps TRBD2 (6 bases). Per the germline V gene, CDR1 is LGHNA and CDR2 is YNFKEQ. V lost 0 bases and J lost 9, with 15 bases in between. The CDR3 runs 15 residues. CDR3 in DNA: TGTGCCAGCAGCCAAGAAACGGGACTCGGGGGTGAGCAGTTCTTC. Amino acids: CASSQETGLGGEQFF.

The CDR3, as DNA: TGTGCCAGCAGTTACCCAGGGGGGGAGAGGGAGACCCAGTACTTC. Amino acids: CASSYPGGERETQYF. The chain has TRBV6-6 and TRBJ2-5; possibly TRBD1 or TRBD2 for D (7 bases each). This CDR3 spans 15 amino acids. Germline V gene sequence: CDR1 MNHNY, CDR2 SVGAGI (reference sequence). V lost 2 bases to trimming and J lost 5 bases, with 15 bases between them.

This sequence joins TRBV27 and TRBJ1-2; 11 bases line up with TRBD1. The V gene end was trimmed by 5 bases and the J gene end by 8 bases; junction bases not matched to a gene: 7. Germline V gene sequence: CDR1 MNHEY, CDR2 SMNVEV (reference sequence). This CDR3 comprises 14 residues. The CDR3 DNA reads as TGTGCCAGCAGTATGGGGACAGGGGGACGGGGCTACACCTTC. It specifies CASSMGTGGRGYTF.

CDR3 DNA: TGTGCCAGTAATTTAAACAGCGTCACAGATACGCAGTATTTT. Protein product: CASNLNSVTDTQYF. The V call is TRBV19, the J call TRBJ2-3; D call uncertain. V was shortened by 7 bases and J by 2 bases, with 13 bases between the two germline ends. CDR1 is LNHDA and CDR2 is SQIVND in the germline V gene (reference sequence). CDR3 size: 14 residues.

The chain is built from TRBV29-1 and TRBJ2-1, with TRBD1 matching 9 bases. The CDR3 covers 13 residues. The V gene end was trimmed by 3 bases and the J gene end by 10 bases; junction bases not matched to a gene: 7. CDR1 is SQVTM and CDR2 is ANQGSEA in the germline V gene. The CDR3 DNA sequence: TGCAGCGTTGAGGGGACAGGGCTCAGGGAGCAGTTCTTC. It codes for CSVEGTGLREQFF.

The chain employs TRBV21-1 and TRBJ2-3; the D call TRBD2 from the table was never checked on the DNA. TRBV21-1 is described as a pseudogene. The CDR3 sequence is 19 residues long. CDR3 DNA sequence: TGTGCCAGCAGCAAAGGTAGAAATGGACTAGCGGGAGCTGGAGATACGCAGTATTTT. Its protein is CASSKGRNGLAGAGDTQYF.

V usage is TRBV5-1 and J usage is TRBJ2-2, with D possibly being TRBD2 (5 bases). Germline lookup yields CDR1 SGHRS and CDR2 YFSETQ. This CDR3 has 15 residues. V lost 4 bases and J 4 bases, leaving 14 bases between the germline ends. For the CDR3, the DNA is TGCGCCAGCAGCGCCTGGGAGCATAGCACCGGGGAGCTGTTTTTT. Amino acids: CASSAWEHSTGELFF.

The CDR3 region is CAWSVDEQFF. CDR3 sequence (DNA): TGTGCCTGGAGTGTGGATGAGCAGTTCTTC. V gene TRBV30 combines with J gene TRBJ2-1; D not certain. This CDR3 comprises 10 residues. The V end was cut by 0 bases, the J end by 8 bases, with 2 bases between. The germline CDR1 and CDR2 sequences are GTSNPN and SVGIG (reference sequence).

This chain connects TRBV28 to TRBJ1-1, with D maybe TRBD1 (5 bases). CDR3 length equals 13 residues. CDR1 MDHEN and CDR2 SYDVKM come from the germline V gene. With 10 bases removed from V and 1 base from J, the gap between germline ends came to 13 bases. The CDR3: CATRDGANTEAFF. CDR3 nucleotides: TGTGCCACCCGGGATGGGGCGAACACTGAAGCTTTCTTT.